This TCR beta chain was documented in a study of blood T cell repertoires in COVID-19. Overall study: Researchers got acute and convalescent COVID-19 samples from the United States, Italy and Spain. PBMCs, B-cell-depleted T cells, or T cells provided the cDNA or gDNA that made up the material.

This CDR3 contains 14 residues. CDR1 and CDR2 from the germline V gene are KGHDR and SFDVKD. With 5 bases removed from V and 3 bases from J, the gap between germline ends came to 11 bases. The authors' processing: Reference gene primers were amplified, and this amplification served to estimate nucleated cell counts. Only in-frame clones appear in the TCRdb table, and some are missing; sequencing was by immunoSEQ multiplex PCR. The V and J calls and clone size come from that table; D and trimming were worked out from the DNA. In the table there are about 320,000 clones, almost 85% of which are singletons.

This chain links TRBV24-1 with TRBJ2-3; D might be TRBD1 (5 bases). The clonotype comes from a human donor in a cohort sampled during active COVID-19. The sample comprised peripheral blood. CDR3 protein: CATSVGRTTDTQYF. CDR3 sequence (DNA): TGTGCCACCAGTGTTGGCAGGACAACAGATACGCAGTATTTT.